Each of the 20 T cell receptor beta chains below was sequenced from the same sample in a study of shared clonotypes between healthy human individuals (TCRdb year 2020). CD8 naive samples were CD45RO-negative cells positively selected for CCR7, giving a CD45RA+CCR7+ population that excluded TemRA cells. To prepare the library, the immunoSEQ multiplex PCR assay was applied. TCRdb's version of the immuneACCESS table is confined to in-frame rearrangements and falls short of the full clone set. An unresolved V gene accounts for under half of the shortfall where checked; the remainder is of unknown origin. The sample records some 630,000 clones, approximately 96% of which are singletons. In total, the top ten clones hold 0.11% of the sample. The sample was naive CD8+ T cells sorted from blood. The intended sense of this specimen's cell subset or site label: CD45RA+CCR7+. These receptors were obtained from a woman in her 30s in good health.

Comment on this clone: The same CDR3 is also encoded by other DNA sequences in this sample. This sequence joins TRBV28 and TRBJ1-1; D is undetermined. Per the germline V gene, CDR1 is MDHEN and CDR2 is SYDVKM. The V end lost 3 bases, the J end lost 6 bases, and 8 bases lay between the germline ends. The CDR3 covers 12 residues. The CDR3 nucleotides are TGTGCCAGCAGTTTTTCATCCCCTGAAGCTTTCTTT. Amino acid sequence: CASSFSSPEAFF.

The chain has TRBV7-6 and TRBJ1-1, with 7 bases identical to TRBD1. J gave up 3 bases and V 3 bases, and 16 bases lay outside the gene matches. CDR3 length equals 18 residues. Per the germline V gene, CDR1 is SGHVS and CDR2 is FNYEAQ. The DNA of the CDR3 is TGTGCCAGCAGCTTCTTAACCAACGACAGGGAAGGGTACACTGAAGCTTTCTTT. Its translation is CASSFLTNDREGYTEAFF.

V is TRBV7-6 and J is TRBJ2-3; D is unclear. The CDR3 consists of 14 residues. Trimming cost V 1 base and J 2 bases, with 7 bases left between them. CDR1 is SGHVS, CDR2 FNYEAQ, per germline. The CDR3 nucleotides are TGTGCCAGCAGCTTAGAGCCGAACACAGATACGCAGTATTTT. It is translated as CASSLEPNTDTQYF.

This clone was seen a few times. The V and J genes are TRBV29-1 and TRBJ1-4; D is perhaps TRBD1 (5 bases). Trimming took 7 bases from V and 4 from J, leaving 7 bases between them. The CDR3 sequence is 11 residues long. Germline CDR1 reads SQVTM; CDR2 reads ANQGSEA. The CDR3 here is CSARVNEKLFF. The CDR3 bases are TGCAGCGCCAGGGTTAATGAAAAACTGTTTTTT.

The chain combines TRBV27 with TRBJ1-1; D call uncertain. Germline CDR1 and CDR2: MNHEY and SMNVEV (reference sequence). The length of the CDR3 is 13 residues. V lost 2 bases, J lost 1 base, and 5 bases lay in between. The CDR3 region is CASSLNQNTEAFF. CDR3 DNA sequence: TGTGCCAGCAGTTTAAATCAGAACACTGAAGCTTTCTTT.

This clone was seen a single time. Germline is not matched at one junction end, which may reflect a read error. Other DNA sequences within the sample encode an identical CDR3. CDR3 DNA sequence: TGTGCCAGCAGTTTCAGATCCTCTGGGGCCAACGTTCTGACTTTC. Translation gives CASSFRSSGANVLTF. J is TRBJ2-6 and V is TRBV2; TRBD1 is a possible D gene (5 bases). The CDR3 runs 15 residues. Germline CDR1 reads SNHLY; CDR2 reads FYNNEI.

J is TRBJ2-3 and V is TRBV9; possibly TRBD2 for D (6 bases). This CDR3 comprises 13 residues. V dropped 0 bases and J dropped 4 bases, with 6 bases sitting between them. Germline CDR1 is SGDLS and CDR2 is YYNGEE. The CDR3 nucleotides read TGTGCCAGCAGCGTAGCGGGGGCAGATACGCAGTATTTT. Translation: CASSVAGADTQYF. Together with reference TRBV9 and TRBJ2-3, the CDR3 gives the full variable domain: DSGVTQTPKHLITATGQRVTLRCSPRSGDLSVYWYQQSLDQGLQFLIQYYNGEERAKGNILERFSAQQFPDLHSELNLSSLELGDSALYFCASSVAGADTQYFGPGTRLTVL.

CDR3: CASRGGTYEQYF. Here the CDR3 DNA reads TGTGCCAGCAGGGGCGGAACCTACGAGCAGTACTTC. The chain uses TRBV27 and TRBJ2-5; D not resolved. The DNA end is more similar to TRBJ2-7, so the J call may be wrong. The CDR3 runs 12 residues. Germline V lookup: CDR1 MNHEY, CDR2 SMNVEV (reference sequence).

The CDR3 reads CASSLGVAGGTGELFF. DNA for the CDR3: TGTGCCAGCAGCTTAGGCGTAGCGGGAGGGACCGGGGAGCTGTTTTTT. This sequence joins TRBV13 and TRBJ2-2, with 11 bases matching TRBD2. This CDR3 is 16 amino acids long. Germline V gene sequence: CDR1 PRHDT, CDR2 FYEKMQ (reference sequence). The junction had 2 bases not matched to a gene; V was cut back by 0 bases and J by 5 bases.

The CDR3 reads CASSPMARVLDEQFF. The CDR3 region has the DNA TGTGCCAGCTCACCAATGGCGAGGGTTTTGGATGAGCAGTTCTTC. V usage is TRBV18 and J usage is TRBJ2-1; perhaps TRBD2 as D (5 bases). The germline V and J ends were trimmed by 2 bases and 8 bases, with 16 bases remaining between them. The germline V gene encodes CDR1 KGHSH and CDR2 LQKENI. This CDR3 comprises 15 residues.

This clone was recorded only once. The V call is TRBV7-9, the J call TRBJ2-1; the D gene is possibly TRBD2 (6 bases). Trimming removed 6 bases from V and 4 bases from J, with 22 bases in between. Germline V lookup: CDR1 SEHNR, CDR2 FQNEAQ (reference sequence). This CDR3 comprises 17 residues. In nucleotides, the CDR3 is TGTGCCAGCAGGCCCGCAGCGGGTGGAGGGTTTTACAATGAGCAGTTCTTC. This translates into CASRPAAGGGFYNEQFF.

The rearrangement links TRBV27 to TRBJ2-7, with 13 bases identical to TRBD2. Germline V CDR1 and CDR2: MNHEY, SMNVEV (reference sequence). V lost 5 bases and J lost 4; bases outside the gene matches: 8. This CDR3 has 16 residues. The CDR3 region has the DNA TGTGCCAGCAGTCCCGGGACTAGCGGGATATGGTACGAGCAGTACTTC. Protein product: CASSPGTSGIWYEQYF.

This sequence joins TRBV19 and TRBJ2-7; D is unresolved. Germline assignment: CDR1 LNHDA and CDR2 SQIVND (reference sequence). The CDR3 contains 13 residues. Trimming took off 5 bases at V and 4 bases at J, with 12 bases between the two ends. This CDR3 is CASSFRSTYEQYF. The CDR3 nucleotides read TGTGCCAGTAGTTTCCGATCGACATACGAGCAGTACTTC. Supplemented by reference TRBV19 and TRBJ2-7, the full variable domain reads DGGITQSPKYLFRKEGQNVTLSCEQNLNHDAMYWYRQDPGQGLRLIYYSQIVNDFQKGDIAEGYSVSREKKESFPLTVTSAQKNPTAFYLCASSFRSTYEQYFGPGTRLTVT.

As concerns this clone: The sample holds other DNA sequences that translate to the same CDR3. The CDR3 protein is CASSEGTGYGYTF. The CDR3 region has the DNA TGTGCCAGCAGTGAAGGTACAGGATATGGCTACACCTTC. The chain combines TRBV6-1 with TRBJ1-2, with D possibly matching TRBD1 (5 bases). Deletions cut 1 base from V and 5 bases from J, with 8 bases between. CDR1 is MNHNS and CDR2 is SASEGT in the germline V gene. The CDR3 contains 13 residues.

CDR3 nucleotide sequence: TGTGCCAGCAGCGGCAGGGGGCGTTACGAGCAGTACTTC. Its protein product is CASSGRGRYEQYF. The V call is TRBV9, the J call TRBJ2-7; 8 nucleotides line up with TRBD1. CDR3 size: 13 residues. V was clipped by 3 bases and J by 4 bases; unmatched bases: 3. Germline lookup yields CDR1 SGDLS and CDR2 YYNGEE.

The V call is TRBV7-6, the J call TRBJ2-1; 8 bases are a match to TRBD2. The trim removed 0 bases at V and 8 bases at J, leaving 12 bases unmatched. Germline-derived CDR1 and CDR2 are SGHVS and FNYEAQ. This CDR3 comprises 17 residues. CDR3 nucleotides: TGTGCCAGCAGCTTAGCGTGGGGTAGCGGGAAAACGGATGAGCAGTTCTTC. This encodes CASSLAWGSGKTDEQFF.

The rearrangement links TRBV5-1 to TRBJ2-5; TRBD2 matches at 7 bases. The assigned J gene may be wrong: the sequence end matches TRBJ2-7 better. The CDR3 spans 14 residues. Germline V gene sequence: CDR1 SGHRS, CDR2 YFSETQ. CDR3 DNA sequence: TGCGCCAGCAGCTTGGATATAGCGGGCTACGAGCAGTACTTC. Its protein product is CASSLDIAGYEQYF.

The chain uses TRBV27 and TRBJ1-6; 8 bases map to TRBD1. Germline assignment: CDR1 MNHEY and CDR2 SMNVEV (reference sequence). This CDR3 is 15 amino acids long. Unmatched junction bases numbered 9, after V lost 4 bases and J lost 10 bases. The CDR3 region has the DNA TGTGCCAGCAGTTCCGGACAGGGAGTTGAATCACCCCTCCACTTT. This gives the protein CASSSGQGVESPLHF.

The rearrangement uses TRBV5-4 and TRBJ2-7; TRBD2 matches 13 bases. This CDR3 is 15 amino acids long. The V and J ends lost 3 bases and 7 bases, in that order; junction bases with no gene match: 7. The germline CDR1 and CDR2 sequences are SGHNT and YYREEE (reference sequence). The CDR3 protein is CASSSTSGRISEQYF. CDR3 DNA: TGTGCCAGCAGCTCGACTAGCGGGAGGATCAGTGAGCAGTACTTC.

The V call is TRBV28, the J call TRBJ2-7; D remains unclear. Trimming took off 3 bases at V and 4 bases at J, with 16 bases between the two ends. The CDR3 sequence is 15 residues long. Germline loops: CDR1 MDHEN, CDR2 SYDVKM. The CDR3 protein is CASSFRLMNVYEQYF. CDR3 bases: TGTGCCAGCAGTTTCAGACTCATGAACGTGTACGAGCAGTACTTC.